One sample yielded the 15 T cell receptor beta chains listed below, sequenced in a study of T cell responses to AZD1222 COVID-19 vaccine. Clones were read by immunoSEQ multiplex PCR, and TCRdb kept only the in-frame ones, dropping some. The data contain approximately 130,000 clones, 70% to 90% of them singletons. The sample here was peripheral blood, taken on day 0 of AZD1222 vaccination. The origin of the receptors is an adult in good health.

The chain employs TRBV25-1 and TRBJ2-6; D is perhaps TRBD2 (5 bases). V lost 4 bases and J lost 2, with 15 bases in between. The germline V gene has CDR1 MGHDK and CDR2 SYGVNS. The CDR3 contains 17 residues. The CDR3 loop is CASSGAYPGAGANVLTF. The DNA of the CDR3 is TGTGCCAGCAGTGGGGCCTACCCCGGGGCTGGGGCCAACGTCCTGACTTTC.

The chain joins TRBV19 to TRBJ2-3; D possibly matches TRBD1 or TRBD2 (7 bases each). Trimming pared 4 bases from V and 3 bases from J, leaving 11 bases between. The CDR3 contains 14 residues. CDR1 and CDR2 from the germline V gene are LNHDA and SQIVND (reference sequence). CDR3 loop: CASSTQGGTDTQYF. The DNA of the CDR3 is TGTGCCAGTAGTACCCAGGGGGGGACAGATACGCAGTATTTT.

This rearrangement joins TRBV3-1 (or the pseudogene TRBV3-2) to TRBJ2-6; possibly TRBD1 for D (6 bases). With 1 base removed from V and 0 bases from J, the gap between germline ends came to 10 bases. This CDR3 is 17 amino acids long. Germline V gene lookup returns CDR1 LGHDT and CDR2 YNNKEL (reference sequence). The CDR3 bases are TGTGCCAGCAGCCAAGCAGGGGCGGTCTCTGGGGCCAACGTCCTGACTTTC. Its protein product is CASSQAGAVSGANVLTF.

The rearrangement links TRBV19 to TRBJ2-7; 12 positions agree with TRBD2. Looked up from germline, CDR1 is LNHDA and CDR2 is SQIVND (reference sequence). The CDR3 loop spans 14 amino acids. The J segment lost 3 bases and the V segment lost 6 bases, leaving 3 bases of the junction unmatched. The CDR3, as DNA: TGTGCCAGTAGCAGGACTAGCGGGGTCTACGAGCAGTACTTC. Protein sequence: CASSRTSGVYEQYF.

The chain's CDR3 is CASSWDRGRRYF. CDR3 DNA: TGTGCCAGCAGCTGGGACAGGGGCCGGCGGTATTTT. The J gene is TRBJ2-3, the V gene TRBV12-3 or TRBV12-4; the match to TRBD1 covers 10 bases. The CDR3 extends over 12 amino acids. V shed 6 bases, J shed 14 bases, and the junction held 8 bases outside the gene matches.

CDR3 region: CASSPRTSGRNEQFF. As DNA, the CDR3 is TGTGCCAGCAGCCCCCGGACTAGCGGGAGAAATGAGCAGTTCTTC. This chain connects TRBV9 to TRBJ2-1, with 13 bases matching TRBD2. After removal of 4 bases from V and 7 bases from J, the junction contained 5 bases not matched to a gene. Germline values: CDR1 SGDLS, CDR2 YYNGEE. The CDR3 extends over 15 amino acids.

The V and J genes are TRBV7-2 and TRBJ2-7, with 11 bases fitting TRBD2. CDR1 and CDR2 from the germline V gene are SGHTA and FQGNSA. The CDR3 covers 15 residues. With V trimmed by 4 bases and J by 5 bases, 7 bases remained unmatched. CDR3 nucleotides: TGTGCCAGCAGCTCACGTAGCGGGGGGGCAAACGAGCAGTACTTC. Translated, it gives CASSSRSGGANEQYF.

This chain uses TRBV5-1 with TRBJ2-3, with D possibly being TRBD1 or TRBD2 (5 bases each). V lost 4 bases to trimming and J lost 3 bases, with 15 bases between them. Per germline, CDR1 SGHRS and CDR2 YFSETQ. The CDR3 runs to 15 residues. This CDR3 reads CASSQAVGETDTQYF. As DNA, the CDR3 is TGCGCCAGCAGCCAAGCTGTGGGGGAAACAGATACGCAGTATTTT.

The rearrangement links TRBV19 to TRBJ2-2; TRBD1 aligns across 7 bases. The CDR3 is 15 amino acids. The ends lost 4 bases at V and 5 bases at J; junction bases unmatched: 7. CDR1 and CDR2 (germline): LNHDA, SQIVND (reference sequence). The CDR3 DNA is TGTGCCAGTAGTAAACAGGGGATGGAAACCGGGGAGCTGTTTTTT. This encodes CASSKQGMETGELFF.

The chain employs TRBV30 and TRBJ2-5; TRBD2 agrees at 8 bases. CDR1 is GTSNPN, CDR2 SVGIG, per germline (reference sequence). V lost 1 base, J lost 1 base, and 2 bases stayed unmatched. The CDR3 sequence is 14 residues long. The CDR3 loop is CAWSDGRAQETQYF. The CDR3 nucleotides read TGTGCCTGGAGTGACGGGAGGGCCCAAGAGACCCAGTACTTC.

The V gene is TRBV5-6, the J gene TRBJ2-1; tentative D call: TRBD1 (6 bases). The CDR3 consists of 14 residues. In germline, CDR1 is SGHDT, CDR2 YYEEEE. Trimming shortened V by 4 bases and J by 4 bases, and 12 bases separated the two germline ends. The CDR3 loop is CASSLYDRYNEQFF. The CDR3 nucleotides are TGTGCCAGCAGCCTTTACGACAGGTACAATGAGCAGTTCTTC.

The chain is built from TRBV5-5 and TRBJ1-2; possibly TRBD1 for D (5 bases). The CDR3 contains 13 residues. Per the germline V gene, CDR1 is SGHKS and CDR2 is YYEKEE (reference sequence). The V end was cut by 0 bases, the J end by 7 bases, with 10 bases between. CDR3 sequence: CASSLEGDRGYTF. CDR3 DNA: TGTGCCAGCAGCTTGGAAGGGGACCGTGGCTACACCTTC.

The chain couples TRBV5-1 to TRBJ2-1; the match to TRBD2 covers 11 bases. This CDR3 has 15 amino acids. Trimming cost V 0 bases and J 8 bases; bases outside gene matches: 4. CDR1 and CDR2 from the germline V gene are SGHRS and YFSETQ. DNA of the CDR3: TGCGCCAGCAGCTTGGTTACTAGCGGGGGAGATGAGCAGTTCTTC. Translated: CASSLVTSGGDEQFF.

The CDR3 sequence: CAGGREREKEAKNIQYF. CDR3 in DNA: TGTGCCGGCGGTAGGGAGCGGGAGAAGGAAGCCAAAAACATTCAGTACTTC. This sequence joins TRBV5-3 and TRBJ2-4; 8 bases fit TRBD2. TRBV5-3 is filed as an ORF, its function uncertain. The CDR3 extends over 17 amino acids. V dropped 10 bases and J dropped 0; count of bases not matched to a gene: 15.

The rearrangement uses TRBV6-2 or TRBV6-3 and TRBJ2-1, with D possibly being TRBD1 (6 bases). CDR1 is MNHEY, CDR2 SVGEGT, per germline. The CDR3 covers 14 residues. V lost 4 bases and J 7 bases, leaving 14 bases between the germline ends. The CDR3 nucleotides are TGTGCCAGCAGTTGGAGAGCAGGGGCGAATGAGCAGTTCTTC. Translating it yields CASSWRAGANEQFF.